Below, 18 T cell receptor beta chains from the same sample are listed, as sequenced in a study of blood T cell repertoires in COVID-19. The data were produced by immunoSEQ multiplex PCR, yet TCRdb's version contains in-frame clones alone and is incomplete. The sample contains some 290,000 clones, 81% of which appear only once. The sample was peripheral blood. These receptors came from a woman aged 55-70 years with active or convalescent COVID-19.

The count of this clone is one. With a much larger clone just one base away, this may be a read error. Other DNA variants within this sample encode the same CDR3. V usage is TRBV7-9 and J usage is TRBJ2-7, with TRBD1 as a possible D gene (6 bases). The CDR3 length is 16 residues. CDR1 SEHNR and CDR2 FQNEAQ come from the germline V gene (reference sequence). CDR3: CASSSQTGIHSYEQYF. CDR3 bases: TGTGCCAGCAGCTCACAGACAGGCATCCACTCCTACGAGCAATACTTC. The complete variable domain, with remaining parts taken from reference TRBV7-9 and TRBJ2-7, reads DTGVSQNPRHKITKRGQNVTFRCDPISEHNRLYWYRQTLGQGPEFLTYFQNEAQLEKSRLLSDRFSAERPKGSFSTLEIQRTEQGDSAMYLCASSSQTGIHSYEQYFGPGTRLTVT.

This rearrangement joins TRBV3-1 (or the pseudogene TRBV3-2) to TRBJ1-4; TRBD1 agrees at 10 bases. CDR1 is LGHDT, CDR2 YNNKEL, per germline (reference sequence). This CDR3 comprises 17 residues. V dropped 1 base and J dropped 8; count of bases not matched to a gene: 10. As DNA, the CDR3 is TGTGCCAGCAGCCAAGTGGGATGGGGGACAGGGGCAGAAAAACTGTTTTTT. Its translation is CASSQVGWGTGAEKLFF.

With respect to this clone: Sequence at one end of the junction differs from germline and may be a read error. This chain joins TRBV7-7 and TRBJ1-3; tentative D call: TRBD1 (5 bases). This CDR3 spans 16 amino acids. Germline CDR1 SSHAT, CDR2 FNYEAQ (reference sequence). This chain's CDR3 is CASSPGLTFSGNTIYF. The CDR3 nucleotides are TGTGCTAGCAGCCCAGGGTTAACCTTCTCTGGAAACACCATATATTTT. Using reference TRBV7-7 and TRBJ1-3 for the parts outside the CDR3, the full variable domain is GAGVSQSPRYKVTKRGQDVTLRCDPISSHATLYWYQQALGQGPEFLTYFNYEAQPDKSGLPSDRFSAERPEGSISTLTIQRTEQRDSAMYRCASSPGLTFSGNTIYFGEGSWLTVV.

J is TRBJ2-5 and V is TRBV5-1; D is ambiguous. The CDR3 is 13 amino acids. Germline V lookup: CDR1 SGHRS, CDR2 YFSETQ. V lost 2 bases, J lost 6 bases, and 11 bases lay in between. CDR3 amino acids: CASSFTEHKTQYF. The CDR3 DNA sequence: TGCGCCAGCAGCTTTACAGAACACAAGACCCAGTACTTC. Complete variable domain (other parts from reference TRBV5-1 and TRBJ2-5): KAGVTQTPRYLIKTRGQQVTLSCSPISGHRSVSWYQQTPGQGLQFLFEYFSETQRNKGNFPGRFSGRQFSNSRSEMNVSTLELGDSALYLCASSFTEHKTQYFGPGTRLLVL.

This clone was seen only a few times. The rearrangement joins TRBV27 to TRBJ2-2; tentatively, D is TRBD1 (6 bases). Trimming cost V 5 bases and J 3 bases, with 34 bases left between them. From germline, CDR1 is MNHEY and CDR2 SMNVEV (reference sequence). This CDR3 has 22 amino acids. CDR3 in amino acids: CASSPPSPMVSGHSPYTGELFF. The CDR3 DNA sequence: TGTGCCAGCAGTCCTCCCTCACCTATGGTTTCGGGACACTCTCCCTACACCGGGGAGCTGTTTTTT.

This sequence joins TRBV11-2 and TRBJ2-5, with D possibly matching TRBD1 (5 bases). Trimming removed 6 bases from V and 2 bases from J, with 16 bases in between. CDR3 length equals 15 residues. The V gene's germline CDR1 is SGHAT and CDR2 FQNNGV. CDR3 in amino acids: CASSARQTEQETQYF. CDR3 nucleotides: TGTGCCAGCAGTGCTAGACAGACTGAGCAAGAGACCCAGTACTTC.

The CDR3 here is CASSGGTGGLSEQYF. DNA of the CDR3: TGCGCCAGCAGCGGAGGGACAGGGGGGTTAAGCGAGCAGTACTTC. The rearrangement uses TRBV5-1 and TRBJ2-7; TRBD1 aligns across 11 bases. Germline V lookup: CDR1 SGHRS, CDR2 YFSETQ. V shed 4 bases, J shed 6 bases, and the junction held 9 bases outside the gene matches. The CDR3 is 15 amino acids.

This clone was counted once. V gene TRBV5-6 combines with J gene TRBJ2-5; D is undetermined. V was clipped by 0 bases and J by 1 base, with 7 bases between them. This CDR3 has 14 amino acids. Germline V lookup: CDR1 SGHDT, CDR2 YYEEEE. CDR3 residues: CASSLESFQETQYF. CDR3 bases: TGTGCCAGCAGCTTGGAAAGCTTCCAAGAGACCCAGTACTTC.

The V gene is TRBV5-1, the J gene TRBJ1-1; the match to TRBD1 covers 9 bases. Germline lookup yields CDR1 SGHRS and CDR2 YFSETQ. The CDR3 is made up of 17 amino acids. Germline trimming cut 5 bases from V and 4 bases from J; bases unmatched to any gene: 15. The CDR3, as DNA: TGCGCCAGCAGACCTACCGGGACAGGGAGCAGAAGCACTGAAGCTTTCTTT. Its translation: CASRPTGTGSRSTEAFF.

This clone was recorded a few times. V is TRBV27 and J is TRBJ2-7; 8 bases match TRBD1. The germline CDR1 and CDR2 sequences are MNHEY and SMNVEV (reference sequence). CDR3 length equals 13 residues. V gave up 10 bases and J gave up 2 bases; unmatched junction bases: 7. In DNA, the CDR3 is TGTGCCACCAAAGGGACAGGAGCCTACGAGCAGTACTTC. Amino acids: CATKGTGAYEQYF.

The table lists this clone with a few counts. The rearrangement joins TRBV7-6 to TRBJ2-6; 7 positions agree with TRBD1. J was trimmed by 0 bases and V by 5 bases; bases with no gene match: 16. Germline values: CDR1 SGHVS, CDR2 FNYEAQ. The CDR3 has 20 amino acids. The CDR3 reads CASSVGTAGTFFSGANVLTF. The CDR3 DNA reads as TGTGCCAGCAGCGTCGGGACAGCCGGAACTTTTTTCTCTGGGGCCAACGTCCTGACTTTC.

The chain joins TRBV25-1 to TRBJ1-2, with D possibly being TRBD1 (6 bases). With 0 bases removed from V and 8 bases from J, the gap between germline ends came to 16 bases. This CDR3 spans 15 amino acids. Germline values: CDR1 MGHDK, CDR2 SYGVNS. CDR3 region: CASSEYTGHSRGYTF. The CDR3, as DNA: TGTGCCAGCAGTGAATATACAGGGCATTCCAGGGGCTACACCTTC.

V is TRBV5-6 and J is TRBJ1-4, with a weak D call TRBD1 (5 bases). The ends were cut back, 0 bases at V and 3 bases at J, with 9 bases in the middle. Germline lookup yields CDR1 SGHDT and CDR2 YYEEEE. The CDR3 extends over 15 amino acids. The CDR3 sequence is CASSLGGLPNEKLFF. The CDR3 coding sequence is TGTGCCAGCAGCTTGGGGGGACTGCCTAATGAAAAACTGTTTTTT.

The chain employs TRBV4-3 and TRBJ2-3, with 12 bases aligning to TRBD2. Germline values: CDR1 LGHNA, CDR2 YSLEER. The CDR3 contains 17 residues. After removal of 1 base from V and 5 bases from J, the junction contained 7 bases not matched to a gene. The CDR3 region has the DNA TGCGCCAGCAGCCAAGTACTAGCGGGGGGCCGTGTAGATACGCAGTATTTT. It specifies CASSQVLAGGRVDTQYF.

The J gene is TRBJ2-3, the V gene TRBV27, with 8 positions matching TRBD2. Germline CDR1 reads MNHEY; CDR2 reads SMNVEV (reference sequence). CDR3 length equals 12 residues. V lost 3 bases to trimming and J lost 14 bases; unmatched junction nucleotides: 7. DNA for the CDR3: TGTGCCAGCAGTTTTGCAGCGGGGGATTGGTATTTT. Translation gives CASSFAAGDWYF.

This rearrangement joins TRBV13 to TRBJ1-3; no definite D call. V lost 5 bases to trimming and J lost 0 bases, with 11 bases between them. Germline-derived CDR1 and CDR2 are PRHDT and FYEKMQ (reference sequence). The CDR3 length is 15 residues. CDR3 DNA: TGTGCCAGCAGCCCCCGCGCGGGCTCTGGAAACACCATATATTTT. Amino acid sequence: CASSPRAGSGNTIYF.

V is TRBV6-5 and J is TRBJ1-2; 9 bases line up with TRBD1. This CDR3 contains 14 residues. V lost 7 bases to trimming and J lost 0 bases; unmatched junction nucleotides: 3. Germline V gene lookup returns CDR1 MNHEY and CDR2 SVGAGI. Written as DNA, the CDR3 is TGTGCCAGCAAGGGACAGGGCTCTAACTATGGCTACACCTTC. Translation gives CASKGQGSNYGYTF.

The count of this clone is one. CDR3 sequence: CASSPGQGPGYTF. Written as DNA, the CDR3 is TGCGCCAGCAGCCCCGGACAGGGTCCGGGCTACACCTTC. The chain joins TRBV5-1 to TRBJ1-2, with 8 bases lining up with TRBD1. Trimming removed 4 bases from V and 8 bases from J; junction bases left unmatched: 7. Germline V CDR1 and CDR2: SGHRS, YFSETQ. The CDR3 is made up of 13 amino acids.